Ten or more counts support the clone carrying this TCR beta chain. The antigen remains unidentified. It was template switching that added a universal primer site, and there were unique molecular identifiers on the cDNA. A single record per CDR3 protein comes from TCRdb applying MiXCR to the 5' RACE reads. The sample yields nearly 650,000 distinct CDR3 sequences, under 8.5% seen once. The CDR3 consists of 15 residues. From germline, CDR1 is DFQATT and CDR2 SNEGSKA (reference sequence). The ends were cut back, 6 bases at V and 0 bases at J, with 15 bases in the middle. The sample originates from a study of identical twins. Study-level findings and limits: Insertions were fewer in abundant cord blood beta clonotypes, whereas memory repertoires showed none of this pattern. Out-of-frame alpha sequences shared by twins showed excess low generation probability. Models predicted too little out-of-frame TCR alpha sharing in monozygotic twins.

These data also formed part of another study, on yellow fever vaccine responses in identical twins.

This clonotype originated in a woman aged 18 to 35 in good health. This sequence joins TRBV20-1 and TRBJ2-1, with no clear D. The sample taken for sequencing was PBMCs. CDR3 protein: CSATSAPSSYNEQFF. The CDR3 DNA sequence: TGCAGTGCCACCAGTGCACCTAGCTCCTACAATGAGCAGTTCTTC.